Listed here are 3 T cell receptor beta chains from one sample, sequenced in a study of memory CD4+ T cells and cytomegalovirus serostatus. Single viable CD3+CD4+CD8-CD45RO+ cells were sorted as the memory CD4+ T cells. Repertoires were generated with immunoSEQ multiplex PCR, while TCRdb's copy carries only in-frame clones and drops some. The sample lists 75,000 to 90,000 clones; 65% to 85% were seen once. Material: memory CD4+ T cells from blood. The receptors come from an adult in good health and CMV-seronegative.

The V gene is TRBV7-9, the J gene TRBJ1-2; tentatively, D is TRBD1 (5 bases). CDR1 is SEHNR, CDR2 FQNEAQ, per germline (reference sequence). With 5 bases removed from V and 3 bases from J, the gap between germline ends came to 19 bases. The length of the CDR3 is 16 residues. CDR3 in DNA: TGTGCCAGCAGCGCAGGGACGGGGCGGGCGGACTATGGCTACACCTTC. It encodes CASSAGTGRADYGYTF. Full variable domain (remainder filled in from reference TRBV7-9 and TRBJ1-2): DTGVSQNPRHKITKRGQNVTFRCDPISEHNRLYWYRQTLGQGPEFLTYFQNEAQLEKSRLLSDRFSAERPKGSFSTLEIQRTEQGDSAMYLCASSAGTGRADYGYTFGSGTRLTVV.

The chain combines TRBV7-6 with TRBJ2-7; tentatively, D is TRBD2 (5 bases). The V end was cut by 2 bases, the J end by 1 base, with 9 bases between. This CDR3 contains 14 residues. CDR1 SGHVS and CDR2 FNYEAQ come from the germline V gene. The CDR3 DNA sequence: TGTGCCAGCAGCTTACTTCCGGGATCCTACGAGCAGTACTTC. It is translated as CASSLLPGSYEQYF. The variable domain in full, with the rest retrieved from reference TRBV7-6 and TRBJ2-7, is GAGVSQSPRYKVTKRGQDVALRCDPISGHVSLYWYRQALGQGPEFLTYFNYEAQQDKSGLPNDRFSAERPEGSISTLTIQRTEQRDSAMYRCASSLLPGSYEQYFGPGTRLTVT.

The chain joins TRBV5-8 to TRBJ1-2, with 10 positions matching TRBD1. The CDR3 has 15 residues. Germline V gene lookup returns CDR1 SGHTS and CDR2 YDEGEE. V shed 1 base, J shed 5 bases, and the junction held 5 bases outside the gene matches. CDR3 coding DNA: TGTGCCAGCAGCTTGTATGGACAGGGGGGTTATGGCTACACCTTC. Its translation is CASSLYGQGGYGYTF.